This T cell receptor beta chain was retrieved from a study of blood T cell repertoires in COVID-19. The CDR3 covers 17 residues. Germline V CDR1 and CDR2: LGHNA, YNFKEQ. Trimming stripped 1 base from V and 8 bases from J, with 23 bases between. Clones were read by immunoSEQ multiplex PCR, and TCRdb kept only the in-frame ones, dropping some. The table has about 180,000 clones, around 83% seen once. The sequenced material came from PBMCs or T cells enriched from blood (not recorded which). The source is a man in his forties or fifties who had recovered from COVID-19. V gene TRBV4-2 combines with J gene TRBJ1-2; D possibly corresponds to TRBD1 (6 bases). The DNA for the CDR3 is TGTGCCAGCAGCCAAGTTTCAAATGTCCAGGGGACGGGCGGCTACACCTTC. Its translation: CASSQVSNVQGTGGYTF.